This T cell receptor beta chain originates from a study of Ad26.COV2.S vaccination and SARS-CoV-2 variants. The wider study: This donor came from the COV1001 trial of Ad26.COV2.S.

Treatment given: roughly 20 received Ad26.COV2.S at low or high dose, single or two shots; 5 received placebo; per-sample allocation not given. Vaccine and placebo recipients were sampled on day 63 after the first injection. An 18-55-year-old adult in Boston served as donor. The germline V gene encodes CDR1 MNHNS and CDR2 SASEGT. V lost 3 bases and J lost 13; bases outside the gene matches: 9. The length of the CDR3 is 13 residues. Using immunoSEQ multiplex PCR, the repertoire was profiled, and TCRdb retains in-frame clones only, with some absent. Of around 400,000 clones in the sample, around 82% were seen once. The study's findings and limits: With respect to non-spike TCR breadth, vaccine and placebo recipients were similar.

With regard to this clone: Antigen unknown.

This TCR came from a person between 18 and 65 years old who received the Ad26.COV2.S COVID-19 vaccine or a placebo. The gene calls are TRBV6-1 and TRBJ2-5; 9 bases align to TRBD1. The sequencing used peripheral blood, collected in a trial of Ad26.COV2.S vaccine versus placebo. The CDR3 nucleotides are TGTGCCAGCAGTGACATACTAGGACAGGGGTGGTACTTC. Its translation: CASSDILGQGWYF.